This T cell receptor beta chain came from a study of blood T cell repertoires in COVID-19. Overall study context: Samples taken during acute and convalescent COVID-19 were collected in the United States, Italy and Spain.

Participants had their cohort set by participant-reported clinical history. Per the germline V gene, CDR1 is LNHDA and CDR2 is SQIVND (reference sequence). The ends were cut back, 6 bases at V and 1 base at J, with 15 bases in the middle. The CDR3 has 15 residues. Sequenced by immunoSEQ multiplex PCR; TCRdb stores in-frame clones only, minus some. The sample has over 200,000 clones; 80% to 90% are singletons. This clonotype was sampled from a woman in her twenties or thirties who had been exposed to COVID-19. The chain has TRBV19 and TRBJ1-1; possible D gene TRBD1, 5 bases. Sequencing was carried out using PBMCs or T cells enriched from blood (not recorded which). The CDR3 protein is CASSLRQTSNTEAFF. CDR3 nucleotide sequence: TGTGCCAGTAGCCTAAGACAGACCTCGAACACTGAAGCTTTCTTT.